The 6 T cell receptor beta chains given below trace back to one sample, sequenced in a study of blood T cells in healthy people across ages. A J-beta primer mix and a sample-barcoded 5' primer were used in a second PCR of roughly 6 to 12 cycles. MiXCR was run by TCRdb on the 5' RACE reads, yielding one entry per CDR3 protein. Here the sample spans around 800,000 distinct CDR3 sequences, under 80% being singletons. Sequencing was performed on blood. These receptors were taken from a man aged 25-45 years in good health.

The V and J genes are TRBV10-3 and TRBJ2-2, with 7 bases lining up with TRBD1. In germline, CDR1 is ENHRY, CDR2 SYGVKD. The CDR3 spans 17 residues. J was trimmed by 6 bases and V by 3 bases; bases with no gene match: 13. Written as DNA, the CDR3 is TGTGCCATCAGTGATCCTGGACAGGCAGCGTCTTCCGGGGAGCTGTTTTTT. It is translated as CAISDPGQAASSGELFF.

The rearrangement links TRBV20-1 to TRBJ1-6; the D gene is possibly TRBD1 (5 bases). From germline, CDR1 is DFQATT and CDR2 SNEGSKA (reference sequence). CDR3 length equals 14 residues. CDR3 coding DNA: TGCAGCTCCCAGGGACCCTCCTATAATTCACCCCTCCACTTT. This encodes CSSQGPSYNSPLHF.

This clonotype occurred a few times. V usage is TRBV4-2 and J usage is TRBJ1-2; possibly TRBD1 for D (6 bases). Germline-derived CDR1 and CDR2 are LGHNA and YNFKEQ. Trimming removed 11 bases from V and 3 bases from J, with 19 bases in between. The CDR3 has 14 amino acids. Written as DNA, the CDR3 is TGTGCCCACAGGGAACGGGACGGCGACTATGGCTACACCTTC. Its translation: CAHRERDGDYGYTF.

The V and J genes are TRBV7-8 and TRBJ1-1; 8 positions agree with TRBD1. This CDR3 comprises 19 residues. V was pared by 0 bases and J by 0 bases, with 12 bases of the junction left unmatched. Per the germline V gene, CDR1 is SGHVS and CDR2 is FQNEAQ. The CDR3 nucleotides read TGTGCCAGCAGCTTAGCTAGAGTCTCCGGGACAGGTATGAACACTGAAGCTTTCTTT. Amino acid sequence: CASSLARVSGTGMNTEAFF.

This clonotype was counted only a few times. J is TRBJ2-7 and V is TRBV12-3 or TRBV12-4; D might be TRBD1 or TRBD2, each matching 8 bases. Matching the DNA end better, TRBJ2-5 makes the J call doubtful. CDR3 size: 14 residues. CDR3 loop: CASRRGDRQETQYF. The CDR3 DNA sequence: TGTGCCAGCAGGCGGGGGGACAGGCAAGAGACCCAGTACTTC.

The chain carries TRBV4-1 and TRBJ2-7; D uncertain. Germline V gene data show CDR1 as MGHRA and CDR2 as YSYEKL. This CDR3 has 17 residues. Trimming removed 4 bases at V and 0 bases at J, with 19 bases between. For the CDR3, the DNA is TGCGCCAGCAGCCCCTATGGGGATAGCAGGAGCTCCTACGAGCAGTACTTC. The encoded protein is CASSPYGDSRSSYEQYF.